The 9 T cell receptor beta chains given below trace back to one sample, sequenced in a study of blood T cell repertoires in COVID-19 (dated by TCRdb to 2020 to 2021). Library creation used the immunoSEQ multiplex PCR assay. Here the immuneACCESS table is served through TCRdb, limited to in-frame sequences with V and J called. Missing clones are a known gap in these copies; in checked studies unresolved V genes cover under half, and the rest lacks a known reason. The sample contains approximately 120,000 clones, 55% to 70% of them found a single time. The ten largest account for 2% to 2.5% of the sample. The sequencing input was peripheral blood. The receptors were sampled from a woman between 70 and 85 years old with acute or convalescent COVID-19.

The CDR3 is CASKYGASYEQYF. DNA of the CDR3: TGTGCCAGCAAATATGGAGCGTCCTACGAGCAGTACTTC. This rearrangement joins TRBV12-3 or TRBV12-4 to TRBJ2-7; D ambiguous. V lost 7 bases to trimming and J lost 1 base, with 11 bases between them. This CDR3 comprises 13 residues.

This chain joins TRBV7-2 and TRBJ1-6, with D possibly matching TRBD1 (5 bases). V lost 2 bases, J lost 10 bases, and 12 bases lay in between. This CDR3 spans 14 amino acids. The V gene's germline CDR1 is SGHTA and CDR2 FQGNSA. The CDR3 nucleotides are TGTGCCAGCAGCTTACAGCAGGGTGGCTCACCCCTCCACTTT. Translated, it gives CASSLQQGGSPLHF. Variable domain in full (rest from reference TRBV7-2 and TRBJ1-6): GAGVSQSPSNKVTEKGKDVELRCDPISGHTALYWYRQSLGQGLEFLIYFQGNSAPDKSGLPSDRFSAERTGGSVSTLTIQRTQQEDSAVYLCASSLQQGGSPLHFGNGTRLTVT.

The chain couples TRBV30 to TRBJ2-7; TRBD2 might be the D (7 bases). Germline V lookup: CDR1 GTSNPN, CDR2 SVGIG (reference sequence). The CDR3 has 15 residues. The V end lost 0 bases, the J end lost 2 bases, and 14 bases lay between the germline ends. CDR3 sequence (DNA): TGTGCCTGGAGTGTAGGGGGGGCAATTGCCTACGAGCAGTACTTC. Translated: CAWSVGGAIAYEQYF.

The V and J genes are TRBV15 and TRBJ1-5; 12 bases agree with TRBD1. The V and J ends lost 1 base and 7 bases, in that order; junction bases with no gene match: 5. CDR1 and CDR2 from the germline V gene are LNHNV and YYDKDF (reference sequence). The CDR3 has 16 amino acids. The CDR3 coding sequence is TGTGCCACCAGCAGAGGGGGACAGGGGGCGAGGCAGCCCCAGCATTTT. Translated, it gives CATSRGGQGARQPQHF. The full variable domain, with the rest looked up from reference TRBV15 and TRBJ1-5, is DAMVIQNPRYQVTQFGKPVTLSCSQTLNHNVMYWYQQKSSQAPKLLFHYYDKDFNNEADTPDNFQSRRPNTSFCFLDIRSPGLGDTAMYLCATSRGGQGARQPQHFGDGTRLSIL.

A few counts support this clone. The V gene is TRBV7-8, the J gene TRBJ1-2; a weak D match, TRBD1 (5 bases). The V and J ends lost 4 bases and 5 bases respectively, with 20 bases between them. Germline V gene lookup returns CDR1 SGHVS and CDR2 FQNEAQ. The CDR3 consists of 16 residues. In nucleotides, the CDR3 is TGTGCCAGCAGCTCGTTGACAGTCACCCACCTTTATGGCTACACCTTC. This codes for CASSSLTVTHLYGYTF.

The V and J genes are TRBV5-1 and TRBJ1-5, with 7 bases that match TRBD1. The CDR3 spans 14 residues. Trimming cost V 1 base and J 8 bases; bases outside gene matches: 6. Germline CDR1 and CDR2: SGHRS and YFSETQ. The CDR3 region has the DNA TGCGCCAGCAGCTTGTCGACAGGGCAGAAGCCCCAGCATTTT. This codes for CASSLSTGQKPQHF.

The genes are TRBV7-9 and TRBJ1-4; 11 bases fit TRBD1. V lost 3 bases to trimming and J lost 2 bases; unmatched junction nucleotides: 2. The CDR3 runs to 16 residues. The V gene's germline CDR1 is SEHNR and CDR2 FQNEAQ (reference sequence). The CDR3 is CASSFGQGATNEKLFF. CDR3 bases: TGTGCCAGCAGCTTTGGACAGGGGGCCACTAATGAAAAACTGTTTTTT.

This chain links TRBV15 with TRBJ2-1; TRBD2 matches 14 bases. V dropped 5 bases and J dropped 5; count of bases not matched to a gene: 11. The CDR3 runs to 18 residues. CDR1 LNHNV and CDR2 YYDKDF come from the germline V gene (reference sequence). The CDR3 reads CATSAPWTSGGRDNEQFF. The CDR3 nucleotides read TGTGCCACCAGCGCCCCTTGGACTAGCGGGGGGAGGGACAATGAGCAGTTCTTC.

This sequence joins TRBV7-2 and TRBJ2-1, with 7 positions matching TRBD2. V was clipped by 7 bases and J by 0 bases; unmatched bases: 6. CDR3 length: 15 residues. The germline gives CDR1 SGHTA, CDR2 FQGNSA. The CDR3 DNA reads as TGTGCCAGCAAAATGGGGGGGAGCTCCTACAATGAGCAGTTCTTC. It is translated as CASKMGGSSYNEQFF.